Following are 27 T cell receptor beta chains from one sample sequenced in a study of T cells in narcolepsy. Only in-frame clones appear in the TCRdb table, and some are missing; sequencing was by immunoSEQ multiplex PCR. The sample lists 25,000 to 35,000 clones, around 75% occurring once. Sample: CD45RA- memory CD4+ T cells from PBMCs. These receptors originate from a human donor with narcolepsy.

The rearrangement joins TRBV7-3 to TRBJ2-1, with 10 bases matching TRBD2. The V and J ends lost 1 base and 1 base, in that order; junction bases with no gene match: 10. Germline assignment: CDR1 SGHTA and CDR2 FQGTGA. The CDR3 extends over 19 amino acids. The CDR3 DNA reads TGTGCCAGCAGCTTAAGCACGGGAAGGGGACTAGCGTCCTACAATGAGCAGTTCTTC. Translation: CASSLSTGRGLASYNEQFF.

The chain employs TRBV11-3 and TRBJ2-3; D not resolved. V was pared by 0 bases and J by 10 bases, with 11 bases between. The germline V gene encodes CDR1 SGHNT and CDR2 YENEEA. The CDR3 covers 13 residues. The CDR3 is CASSLDGVGPQYF. The CDR3 coding sequence is TGTGCCAGCAGCTTAGACGGCGTAGGGCCGCAGTATTTT.

This chain uses TRBV19 with TRBJ2-2; the D is unclear. The germline V and J ends were trimmed by 5 bases and 5 bases, with 6 bases remaining between them. Germline V gene lookup returns CDR1 LNHDA and CDR2 SQIVND (reference sequence). CDR3 length: 12 residues. CDR3 region: CASSQLTGELFF. The CDR3 DNA reads as TGTGCCAGTAGTCAGTTAACCGGGGAGCTGTTTTTT.

There are a few counts of this clone. The chain is built from TRBV5-5 and TRBJ2-7; D is unresolved. V lost 0 bases and J 6 bases, leaving 13 bases between the germline ends. The CDR3 contains 14 residues. CDR1 is SGHKS, CDR2 YYEKEE, per germline (reference sequence). CDR3 sequence: CASSLVGAVGEQYF. CDR3 nucleotides: TGTGCCAGCAGCTTGGTGGGCGCAGTTGGCGAGCAGTACTTC.

The chain has TRBV5-1 and TRBJ2-1; 10 bases are a match to TRBD2. V gave up 4 bases and J gave up 1 base; unmatched junction bases: 5. Germline-derived CDR1 and CDR2 are SGHRS and YFSETQ. The CDR3 is 16 amino acids. The CDR3 reads CASSLTAGGSYNEQFF. Written as DNA, the CDR3 is TGCGCCAGCAGCCTCACAGCGGGAGGGTCCTACAATGAGCAGTTCTTC.

This chain links TRBV6-5 with TRBJ2-7, with D maybe TRBD1 (5 bases). Germline CDR1 and CDR2: MNHEY and SVGAGI. This CDR3 is built from 15 residues. The germline V and J ends were trimmed by 5 bases and 1 base, with 15 bases remaining between them. This CDR3 is CASSVGPLRSYEQYF. The CDR3 nucleotides are TGTGCCAGCAGTGTGGGGCCCCTGCGGTCCTACGAGCAGTACTTC.

The J gene is TRBJ1-5, the V gene TRBV28, with a possible D match to TRBD1 (5 bases). Germline V CDR1 and CDR2: MDHEN, SYDVKM. The V gene lost 5 bases and the J gene lost 6 bases, with 20 bases spanning the gap. This CDR3 region has 16 residues. CDR3 sequence: CASSPPQVSLGQPQHF. The CDR3 DNA reads as TGTGCCAGCAGTCCCCCACAGGTCTCATTGGGTCAGCCCCAGCATTTT.

This clone was detected only a few times. The gene calls are TRBV21-1 and TRBJ1-1; the table calls TRBD1, which could not be checked here. TRBV21-1 is annotated as a pseudogene. The CDR3 length is 15 residues. This CDR3 is CASSKGGRTGFEAFF. Written as DNA, the CDR3 is TGTGCCAGCAGCAAAGGGGGTCGGACAGGGTTTGAAGCTTTCTTT.

This chain links TRBV15 with TRBJ2-7, with 7 bases aligning to TRBD1. Germline lookup yields CDR1 LNHNV and CDR2 YYDKDF (reference sequence). V shed 5 bases, J shed 7 bases, and the junction held 17 bases outside the gene matches. The CDR3 covers 16 residues. The CDR3 DNA sequence: TGTGCCACCAGCCCACGCTGGGCAGGGGGAATGAGGGAGCAGTACTTC. As protein: CATSPRWAGGMREQYF.

The chain uses TRBV5-1 and TRBJ1-4; no clear D gene. Germline values: CDR1 SGHRS, CDR2 YFSETQ. CDR3 length: 15 residues. V was cut by 4 bases and J by 1 base, with 11 bases left in between. CDR3 nucleotides: TGCGCCAGCAGCCTTAATGGCGAAACTAATGAAAAACTGTTTTTT. Translated, it gives CASSLNGETNEKLFF.

The table lists this clone with a count of one. The chain is built from TRBV2 and TRBJ2-3; D not resolved. CDR3 length: 14 amino acids. V was cut by 4 bases and J by 0 bases, with 8 bases left in between. Looked up from germline, CDR1 is SNHLY and CDR2 is FYNNEI. The CDR3 DNA sequence: TGTGCCAGCAGTGCCCTGACCAGCACAGATACGCAGTATTTT. Its translation: CASSALTSTDTQYF.

V gene TRBV30 combines with J gene TRBJ2-7, with D possibly matching TRBD1 (6 bases). The CDR3 loop spans 14 amino acids. Trimming took off 2 bases at V and 5 bases at J, with 16 bases between the two ends. The germline gives CDR1 GTSNPN, CDR2 SVGIG (reference sequence). The CDR3 loop reads CAWSLIRTGHEQYF. The CDR3 nucleotides read TGTGCCTGGAGTCTCATACGTACAGGGCACGAGCAGTACTTC.

V and J are TRBV7-6 and TRBJ2-1; the match to TRBD2 covers 12 bases. The trim removed 2 bases at V and 10 bases at J, leaving 12 bases unmatched. The CDR3 totals 17 residues. CDR1 is SGHVS and CDR2 is FNYEAQ in the germline V gene. The CDR3 loop reads CASSLRLGTSGPREQFF. The CDR3 bases are TGTGCCAGCAGCTTAAGGCTAGGGACTAGCGGGCCTAGGGAGCAGTTCTTC.

The CDR3 sequence is CASSGGTSTWGEQYF. The CDR3 nucleotides are TGTGCCAGCAGTGGGGGGACTTCTACATGGGGCGAGCAGTACTTC. The chain joins TRBV6-1 to TRBJ2-5; tentative D call: TRBD2 (6 bases). Gene TRBJ2-7 matches the end of the DNA better, so the J call may be wrong. Germline CDR1 reads MNHNS; CDR2 reads SASEGT. This CDR3 is built from 15 residues.

This clone was counted between two and nine times. V usage is TRBV14 and J usage is TRBJ2-5, with a weak D call TRBD2 (6 bases). The V end was cut by 2 bases, the J end by 2 bases, with 15 bases between. This CDR3 spans 16 amino acids. Germline V gene sequence: CDR1 SGHDN, CDR2 FVKESK. The CDR3 spells CASSQYLATRQETQYF. CDR3 bases: TGTGCCAGCAGCCAATACCTAGCGACCCGTCAAGAGACCCAGTACTTC.

V gene TRBV6-5 combines with J gene TRBJ2-7; D is possibly TRBD2 (5 bases). Germline-derived CDR1 and CDR2 are MNHEY and SVGAGI. The CDR3 runs to 13 residues. The ends were cut back, 6 bases at V and 0 bases at J, with 9 bases in the middle. In DNA form, the CDR3 reads TGTGCCAGCAGGGCAGGACTCTCCTACGAGCAGTACTTC. Translating gives CASRAGLSYEQYF.

The chain links TRBV6-1 to TRBJ1-2; TRBD1 is a possible D gene (5 bases). Trimming stripped 1 base from V and 4 bases from J, with 13 bases between. In germline, CDR1 is MNHNS, CDR2 SASEGT. The CDR3 runs 15 residues. This CDR3 reads CASSEGVRGGYGYTF. In nucleotides, the CDR3 is TGTGCCAGCAGTGAAGGAGTTAGGGGCGGCTATGGCTACACCTTC.

The V and J genes are TRBV19 and TRBJ2-3; the D is unclear. This CDR3 comprises 12 residues. V lost 4 bases to trimming and J lost 6 bases, with 8 bases between them. The germline gives CDR1 LNHDA, CDR2 SQIVND (reference sequence). Here the CDR3 reads CASSRNGDTQYF. CDR3 nucleotide sequence: TGTGCCAGTAGTAGGAATGGGGATACGCAGTATTTT.

This chain joins TRBV6-5 and TRBJ2-1; D is uncertain. The CDR3 sequence is 11 residues long. Trimming left V 6 bases short and J 7 bases short, with 7 bases between. Per germline, CDR1 MNHEY and CDR2 SVGAGI. In DNA form, the CDR3 reads TGTGCCAGCAGCCCACTAAATGAGCAGTTCTTC. Translation gives CASSPLNEQFF.

A remark on this clone: The same CDR3 can be traced to other DNA sequences in this sample. The chain couples TRBV7-2 to TRBJ2-7; 12 bases fit TRBD2. With V trimmed by 5 bases and J by 3 bases, 2 bases remained unmatched. From germline, CDR1 is SGHTA and CDR2 FQGNSA. This CDR3 comprises 14 residues. The CDR3 is CASSPLAGGYEQYF. CDR3 bases: TGTGCCAGCAGCCCACTAGCGGGAGGCTACGAGCAGTACTTC.

This clone was recorded a few times. V gene TRBV29-1 combines with J gene TRBJ2-5; 11 nucleotides match TRBD2. Trimming removed 4 bases from V and 5 bases from J; junction bases left unmatched: 9. This CDR3 has 15 residues. From germline, CDR1 is SQVTM and CDR2 ANQGSEA. CDR3 sequence reads: CSVVALAGGPETQYF. DNA for the CDR3: TGCAGCGTTGTCGCTTTAGCGGGAGGGCCGGAGACCCAGTACTTC.

The chain links TRBV7-8 to TRBJ2-2; 8 nucleotides align to TRBD1. Germline V gives CDR1 SGHVS, CDR2 FQNEAQ. The CDR3 has 15 residues. J lost 1 base, V lost 4 bases, and 2 bases had no gene match. CDR3 DNA: TGTGCCAGCAGCTCAGGGACAGGGAACACCGGGGAGCTGTTTTTT. Its translation: CASSSGTGNTGELFF.

The rearrangement uses TRBV5-6 and TRBJ1-2, with D possibly being TRBD1 (6 bases). The CDR3 contains 14 residues. Germline loops: CDR1 SGHDT, CDR2 YYEEEE. The V gene lost 5 bases and the J gene lost 5 bases, with 16 bases spanning the gap. CDR3: CASRNPGDGYGYTF. CDR3 sequence (DNA): TGTGCCAGCAGAAACCCAGGGGATGGGTATGGCTACACCTTC.

The genes are TRBV5-1 and TRBJ1-1; D unclear. Germline lookup yields CDR1 SGHRS and CDR2 YFSETQ. This CDR3 spans 14 amino acids. The V end was cut by 0 bases, the J end by 6 bases, with 12 bases between. The CDR3 DNA reads as TGCGCCAGCAGCTTGGTCAAGGGTGCGGCTGAAGCTTTCTTT. As protein: CASSLVKGAAEAFF.

The chain has TRBV11-2 and TRBJ1-1; possible D gene TRBD1, 6 bases. Germline V CDR1 and CDR2: SGHAT, FQNNGV. The CDR3 is 15 residues long. The V end was cut by 5 bases, the J end by 3 bases, with 16 bases between. The CDR3 here is CASSPHLDSHTEAFF. In DNA form, the CDR3 reads TGTGCCAGCAGCCCGCACCTGGACAGCCACACTGAAGCTTTCTTT.

V usage is TRBV10-2 and J usage is TRBJ2-7, with D perhaps TRBD2 (6 bases). This CDR3 has 15 residues. The V end lost 5 bases, the J end lost 6 bases, and 20 bases lay between the germline ends. Germline-derived CDR1 and CDR2 are WSHSY and SAAADI. This chain's CDR3 is CASSHGRFSGGEQYF. The CDR3, as DNA: TGCGCCAGCAGTCACGGACGGTTTTCCGGGGGCGAGCAGTACTTC.

The rearrangement joins TRBV10-2 to TRBJ1-1; D may be TRBD1 (5 bases). The CDR3 totals 13 residues. The V end lost 8 bases, the J end lost 8 bases, and 18 bases lay between the germline ends. The germline V gene has CDR1 WSHSY and CDR2 SAAADI. In DNA form, the CDR3 reads TGCGCCAGCGGAACGGAGGGGTGGGGGGAAGCTTTCTTT. Its translation: CASGTEGWGEAFF.